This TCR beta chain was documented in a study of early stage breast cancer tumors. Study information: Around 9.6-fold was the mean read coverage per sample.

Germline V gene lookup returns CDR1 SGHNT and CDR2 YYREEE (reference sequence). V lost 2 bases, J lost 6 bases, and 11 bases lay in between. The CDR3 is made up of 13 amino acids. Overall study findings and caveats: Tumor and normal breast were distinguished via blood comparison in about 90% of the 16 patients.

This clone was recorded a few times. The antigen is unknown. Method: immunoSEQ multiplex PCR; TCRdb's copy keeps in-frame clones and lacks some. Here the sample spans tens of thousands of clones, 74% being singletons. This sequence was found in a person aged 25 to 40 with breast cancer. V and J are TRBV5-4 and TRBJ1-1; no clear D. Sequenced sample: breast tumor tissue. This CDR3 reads CASSFFWIPEAFF. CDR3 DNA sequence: TGTGCCAGCAGCTTTTTTTGGATCCCTGAAGCTTTCTTT.